These 19 T cell receptor beta chains were sequenced from one sample in a study of cytomegalovirus exposure and HLA in healthy donors (TCRdb year 2017). To prepare the library, the immunoSEQ multiplex PCR assay was applied. TCRdb stores this immuneACCESS table with in-frame sequences only. Part of the clones is absent; in the studies checked, under half of the shortfall reflects unresolved V genes, and no reason is known for the rest. For this sample there are 160,000 or so clones; around nine tenths appear just once. Roughly 1.3% of the sample is in the top ten clones. Sequencing was performed on PBMCs. The receptors originated from a woman in her twenties or thirties in good health and CMV-seronegative.

J is TRBJ2-1 and V is TRBV25-1, with TRBD1 matching over 9 bases. The CDR3 runs to 15 residues. V lost 5 bases, J lost 6 bases, and 8 bases stayed unmatched. CDR1 is MGHDK, CDR2 SYGVNS, per germline. This CDR3 reads CASSNPGQGTNEQFF. CDR3 DNA sequence: TGTGCCAGCAGTAATCCCGGACAGGGGACCAATGAGCAGTTCTTC.

This clone was found a few times. The chain has TRBV7-9 and TRBJ2-7, with TRBD2 as a possible D gene (5 bases). Germline V gene sequence: CDR1 SEHNR, CDR2 FQNEAQ (reference sequence). The CDR3 is 14 amino acids. V was trimmed by 7 bases and J by 6 bases, leaving 19 bases between them. In DNA, the CDR3 is TGTGCCAGCACCCAACTAGACCCGGCGGGCGAGCAGTACTTC. Translated: CASTQLDPAGEQYF.

On this clone: The junction and the germline gene differ at one end; a read error may be behind it. V is TRBV15 and J is TRBJ1-4; no reliable D call. Germline V gene data show CDR1 as LNHNV and CDR2 as YYDKDF (reference sequence). CDR3 length equals 18 residues. CDR3 bases: TGTGCCACCAGCGGAGAGAGACTCGCGGATAGACGTATTGAAAAACTGTTTTTT. Translated: CATSGERLADRRIEKLFF.

The gene calls are TRBV19 and TRBJ2-1; 7 nucleotides agree with TRBD2. Unmatched junction bases numbered 14, after V lost 3 bases and J lost 3 bases. This CDR3 is built from 18 residues. Germline lookup yields CDR1 LNHDA and CDR2 SQIVND (reference sequence). CDR3 bases: TGTGCCAGTAGTATCAGCCCGAAGGCGGGCGGGGGCTACAATGAGCAGTTCTTC. Translated: CASSISPKAGGGYNEQFF.

The chain couples TRBV18 to TRBJ2-7, with 9 bases identical to TRBD1. With 0 bases clipped from V and 5 bases from J, the junction kept 2 bases outside the gene matches. The CDR3 length is 14 residues. Germline V gene sequence: CDR1 KGHSH, CDR2 LQKENI. The CDR3 bases are TGTGCCAGCTCACCACCTGGGACAGGGAACGAGCAGTACTTC. Protein sequence: CASSPPGTGNEQYF.

This rearrangement joins TRBV6-6 to TRBJ2-1; TRBD1 might be the D (7 bases). V lost 0 bases, J lost 3 bases, and 12 bases lay in between. The germline gives CDR1 MNHNY, CDR2 SVGAGI (reference sequence). The CDR3 totals 16 residues. The chain's CDR3 is CASSYSSQGGYNEQFF. CDR3 nucleotide sequence: TGTGCCAGCAGTTACTCGAGCCAGGGGGGCTACAATGAGCAGTTCTTC.

The chain is built from TRBV10-3 and TRBJ2-3, with 11 bases identical to TRBD2. Germline-derived CDR1 and CDR2 are ENHRY and SYGVKD. CDR3 size: 15 residues. Trimming cost V 10 bases and J 6 bases; bases outside gene matches: 12. The DNA of the CDR3 is TGTGCCACCGCCATTAGCGGGGGGGCAGGGGATACGCAGTATTTT. Amino acid sequence: CATAISGGAGDTQYF.

This clone came up once. The CDR3 reads CASSFFGGLEEQYF. The CDR3, as DNA: TGCGCCAGCAGCTTCTTTGGGGGCCTGGAGGAGCAGTACTTC. The J gene is TRBJ2-7, the V gene TRBV5-1, with a possible D match to TRBD1 (6 bases). The CDR3 spans 14 residues. V was clipped by 2 bases and J by 7 bases, with 16 bases between them. Per germline, CDR1 SGHRS and CDR2 YFSETQ.

The chain is built from TRBV27 and TRBJ1-4; D uncertain. Trimming left V 5 bases short and J 3 bases short, with 13 bases between. The V gene's germline CDR1 is MNHEY and CDR2 SMNVEV (reference sequence). The CDR3 runs to 15 residues. The CDR3 DNA is TGTGCCAGCAGTGCTACAGCCCAACCTAATGAAAAACTGTTTTTT. This codes for CASSATAQPNEKLFF.

The chain has TRBV5-1 and TRBJ2-1, with 8 bases fitting TRBD2. Germline V gene data show CDR1 as SGHRS and CDR2 as YFSETQ. The V segment lost 4 bases and the J segment 8 bases; nucleotides outside the gene matches: 11. The CDR3 loop spans 15 amino acids. CDR3 amino acids: CASSKPGGARDEQFF. The CDR3 DNA reads TGCGCCAGCAGCAAGCCCGGGGGGGCCAGAGATGAGCAGTTCTTC.

The chain joins TRBV5-1 to TRBJ1-2, with D maybe TRBD1 (6 bases). The germline V gene has CDR1 SGHRS and CDR2 YFSETQ. V lost 1 base to trimming and J lost 4 bases, with 11 bases between them. This CDR3 comprises 14 residues. The CDR3 nucleotides are TGCGCCAGCAGCTTGACAGGGACCAGCTATGGCTACACCTTC. Amino acid sequence: CASSLTGTSYGYTF.

In nucleotides, the CDR3 is TGTGCCACCTCTCCTGACAGGTACGAGCAGTACTTC. Residues: CATSPDRYEQYF. The chain recombines TRBV19 with TRBJ2-7; TRBD1 might be the D (6 bases). Trimming removed 10 bases from V and 4 bases from J, with 14 bases in between. Per the germline V gene, CDR1 is LNHDA and CDR2 is SQIVND (reference sequence). The CDR3 extends over 12 amino acids.

J is TRBJ1-2 and V is TRBV4-1; 8 nucleotides align to TRBD1. The CDR3 is made up of 16 amino acids. CDR1 is MGHRA and CDR2 is YSYEKL in the germline V gene. The V gene end was trimmed by 0 bases and the J gene end by 4 bases; junction bases not matched to a gene: 7. The CDR3 region has the DNA TGCGCCAGCAGCCAAGATTGGACAGGGAGAGTCTATGGCTACACCTTC. Encoded protein: CASSQDWTGRVYGYTF.

The table lists this clone with a count of one. The chain joins TRBV27 to TRBJ2-7; D possibly corresponds to TRBD1 (5 bases). CDR3 size: 14 residues. Germline CDR1 MNHEY, CDR2 SMNVEV (reference sequence). The V gene lost 3 bases and the J gene lost 0 bases, with 9 bases spanning the gap. CDR3 coding DNA: TGTGCCAGCAGTTTTAAGGGGCCCTCCTACGAGCAGTACTTC. Its protein product is CASSFKGPSYEQYF.

The chain has TRBV18 and TRBJ2-3; 9 bases map to TRBD1. With 6 bases clipped from V and 6 bases from J, the junction kept 4 bases outside the gene matches. The CDR3 sequence is 13 residues long. Germline V lookup: CDR1 KGHSH, CDR2 LQKENI. The chain's CDR3 is CASSQQGADTQYF. In DNA, the CDR3 is TGTGCCAGCTCCCAACAGGGGGCTGATACGCAGTATTTT.

The chain couples TRBV29-1 to TRBJ2-3; D possibly corresponds to TRBD1 (5 bases). In germline, CDR1 is SQVTM, CDR2 ANQGSEA. The CDR3 is made up of 16 amino acids. Trimming took 1 base from V and 2 from J, leaving 16 bases between them. CDR3 nucleotide sequence: TGCAGCGTTGAAGGATGGCAGGGTCTCATCACAGATACGCAGTATTTT. Its translation: CSVEGWQGLITDTQYF.

This chain joins TRBV6-1 and TRBJ2-5, with D maybe TRBD1 (5 bases). This CDR3 has 15 amino acids. V gave up 1 base and J gave up 5 bases, with 14 bases separating them. In germline, CDR1 is MNHNS, CDR2 SASEGT. The CDR3: CASSEGARVVETQYF. For the CDR3, the DNA is TGTGCCAGCAGTGAAGGAGCCAGGGTTGTTGAGACCCAGTACTTC.

This chain joins TRBV9 and TRBJ1-2; unclear D gene. This CDR3 comprises 11 residues. Germline V gene lookup returns CDR1 SGDLS and CDR2 YYNGEE. Trimming removed 3 bases from V and 7 bases from J, with 7 bases in between. The CDR3 DNA sequence: TGTGCCAGCAGCGAGCCCCGTGGCTACACCTTC. Its protein is CASSEPRGYTF.

This chain uses TRBV7-8 with TRBJ1-5; 7 nucleotides align to TRBD1. This CDR3 has 16 residues. V was clipped by 4 bases and J by 0 bases; unmatched bases: 6. The germline V gene encodes CDR1 SGHVS and CDR2 FQNEAQ. The CDR3 loop reads CASSSTGIYSNQPQHF. DNA of the CDR3: TGTGCCAGCAGCTCGACAGGGATCTATAGCAATCAGCCCCAGCATTTT.